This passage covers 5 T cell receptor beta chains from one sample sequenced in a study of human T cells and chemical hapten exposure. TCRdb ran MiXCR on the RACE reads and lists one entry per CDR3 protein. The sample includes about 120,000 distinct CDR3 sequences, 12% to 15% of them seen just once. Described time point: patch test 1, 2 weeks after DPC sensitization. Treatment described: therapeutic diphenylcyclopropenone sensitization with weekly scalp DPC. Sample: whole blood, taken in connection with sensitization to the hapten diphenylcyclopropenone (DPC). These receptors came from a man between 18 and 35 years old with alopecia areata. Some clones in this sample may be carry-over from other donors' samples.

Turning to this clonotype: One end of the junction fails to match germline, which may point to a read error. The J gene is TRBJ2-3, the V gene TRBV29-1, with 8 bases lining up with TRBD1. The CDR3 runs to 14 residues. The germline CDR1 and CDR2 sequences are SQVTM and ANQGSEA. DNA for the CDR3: TGCGGCGTTCGAGCAGGGGGCGCGGGGGATACGCAGTATTTT. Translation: CGVRAGGAGDTQYF.

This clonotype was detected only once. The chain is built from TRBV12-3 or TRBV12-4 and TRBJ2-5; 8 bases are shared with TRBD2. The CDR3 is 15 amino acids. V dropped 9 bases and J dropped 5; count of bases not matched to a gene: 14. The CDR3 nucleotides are TGTGCCAGTGAGCGACTAGCGCGGGTCTTGGAGACCCAGTACTTC. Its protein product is CASERLARVLETQYF.

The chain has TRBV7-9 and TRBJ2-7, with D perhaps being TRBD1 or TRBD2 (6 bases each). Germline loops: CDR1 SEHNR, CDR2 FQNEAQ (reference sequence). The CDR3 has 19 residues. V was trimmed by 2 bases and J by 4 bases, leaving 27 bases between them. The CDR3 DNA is TGTGCCAGCAGCTTAATTCGTTTCCGGGGGCCTTCTAGGCTTTACGAGCAGTACTTC. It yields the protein CASSLIRFRGPSRLYEQYF.

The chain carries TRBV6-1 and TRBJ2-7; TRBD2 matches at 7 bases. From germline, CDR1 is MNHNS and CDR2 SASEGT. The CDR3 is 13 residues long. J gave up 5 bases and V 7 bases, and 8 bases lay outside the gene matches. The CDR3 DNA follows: TGTGCCAGCACCCTAGGACTAGTTAACGAGCAGTACTTC. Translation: CASTLGLVNEQYF.

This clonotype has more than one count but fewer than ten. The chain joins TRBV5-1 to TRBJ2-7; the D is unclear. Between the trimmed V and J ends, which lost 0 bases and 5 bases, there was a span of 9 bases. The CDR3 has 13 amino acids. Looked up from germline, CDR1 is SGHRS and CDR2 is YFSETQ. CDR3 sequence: CASSLGVDNEQYV. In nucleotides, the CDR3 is TGCGCCAGCAGCTTGGGGGTAGATAACGAGCAGTACGTC.